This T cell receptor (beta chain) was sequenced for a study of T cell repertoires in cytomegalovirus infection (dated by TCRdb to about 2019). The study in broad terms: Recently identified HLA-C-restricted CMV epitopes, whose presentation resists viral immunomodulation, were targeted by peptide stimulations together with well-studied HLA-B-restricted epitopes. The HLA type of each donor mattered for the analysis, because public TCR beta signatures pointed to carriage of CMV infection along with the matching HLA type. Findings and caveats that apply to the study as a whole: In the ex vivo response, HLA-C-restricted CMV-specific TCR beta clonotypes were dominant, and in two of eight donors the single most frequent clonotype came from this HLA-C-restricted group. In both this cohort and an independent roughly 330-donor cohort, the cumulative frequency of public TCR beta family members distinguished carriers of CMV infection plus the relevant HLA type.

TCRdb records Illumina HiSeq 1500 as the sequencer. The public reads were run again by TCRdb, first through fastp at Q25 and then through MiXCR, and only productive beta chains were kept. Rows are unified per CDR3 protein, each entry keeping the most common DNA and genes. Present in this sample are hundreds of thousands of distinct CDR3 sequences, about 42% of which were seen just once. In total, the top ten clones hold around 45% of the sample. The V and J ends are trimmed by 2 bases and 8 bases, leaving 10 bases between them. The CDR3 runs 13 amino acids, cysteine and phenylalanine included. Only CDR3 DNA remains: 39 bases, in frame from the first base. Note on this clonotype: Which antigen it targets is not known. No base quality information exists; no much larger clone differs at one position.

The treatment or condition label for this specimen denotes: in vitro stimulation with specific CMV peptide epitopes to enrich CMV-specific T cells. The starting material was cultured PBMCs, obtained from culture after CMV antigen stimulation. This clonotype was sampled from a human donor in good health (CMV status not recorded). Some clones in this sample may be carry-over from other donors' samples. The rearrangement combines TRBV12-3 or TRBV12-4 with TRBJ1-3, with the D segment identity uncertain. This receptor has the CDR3 CASSLMQSDTIYF. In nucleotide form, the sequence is TGTGCCAGCAGTTTAATGCAGTCGGACACCATATATTTT.